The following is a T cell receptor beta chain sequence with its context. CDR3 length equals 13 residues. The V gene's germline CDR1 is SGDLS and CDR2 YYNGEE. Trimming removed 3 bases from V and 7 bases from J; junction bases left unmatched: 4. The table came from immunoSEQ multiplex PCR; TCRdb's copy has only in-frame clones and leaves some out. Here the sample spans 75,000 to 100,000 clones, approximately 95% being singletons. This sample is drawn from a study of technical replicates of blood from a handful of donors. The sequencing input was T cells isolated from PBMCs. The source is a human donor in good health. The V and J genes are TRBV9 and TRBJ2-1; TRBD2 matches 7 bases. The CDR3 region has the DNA TGTGCCAGCAGCGGGGGACTATTGAATGAGCAGTTCTTC. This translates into CASSGGLLNEQFF. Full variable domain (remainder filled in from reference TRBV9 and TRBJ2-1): DSGVTQTPKHLITATGQRVTLRCSPRSGDLSVYWYQQSLDQGLQFLIQYYNGEERAKGNILERFSAQQFPDLHSELNLSSLELGDSALYFCASSGGLLNEQFFGPGTRLTVL.